A single sample gave rise to the 7 T cell receptor delta chains below, sequenced in a study of gamma delta lymphoproliferative disorders and STAT genes. PBMCs from patients and controls supplied the genomic DNA for sequencing. TCRdb reapplied CATT to the multiplex PCR reads. The data contain about 1,600 delta-chain clones, roughly 1.2% of them singletons. Sequencing input: blood. These receptors all come from a human donor in good health.

About this clone: This likely reflects a read error, since a far larger clone is one base away. This sample also contains other DNA sequences that code for the same CDR3. The chain carries TRDV2 and TRDJ1, with TRDD3 matching 9 bases. The CDR3 covers 18 residues. CDR1 GEAIGNYY and CDR2 EKD come from the germline V gene. CDR3 sequence reads: CACDPIGDTSSYTDKLIF. In DNA, the CDR3 is TGTGCCTGTGACCCGATAGGGGATACGTCCTCATACACTGATAAACTCATCTTT.

This clone was detected only a few times. The protein that TCRdb holds for this DNA derives from a much larger clone and differs from the translated DNA at residue 10, which likely indicates a read error; the protein shown here is translated from the DNA. The chain carries TRDV1 and TRDJ1, with 11 bases fitting TRDD3. This CDR3 has 16 amino acids. Germline V gene lookup returns CDR1 TSWWSYY and CDR2 QGS. With 4 bases clipped from V and 3 bases from J, the junction kept 7 bases outside the gene matches. The CDR3 DNA follows: TGTGCTCTTGGGGCCAGACTGGGGGATAGTCCCGATAAACTCATCTTT. Protein sequence: CALGARLGDSPDKLIF.

Of note for this clone: One base separates it from a far larger clone, so it is likely a read error. This sample also contains other DNA sequences that code for the same CDR3. The genes are TRDV2 and TRDJ1, with 7 bases identical to TRDD3. Germline CDR1 reads GEAIGNYY; CDR2 reads EKD. This CDR3 has 18 residues. The CDR3 DNA sequence: TGTGCCTGTGACACCGTGCTGGGGGCCCACGCCAGCACCGATAAACTTATCTTT. Translated: CACDTVLGAHASTDKLIF.

This clone is judged large. Different DNA sequences within this sample yield the same CDR3. The chain uses TRDV2 and TRDJ1; 8 nucleotides agree with TRDD3. V lost 1 base to trimming and J lost 1 base; unmatched junction nucleotides: 34. Germline-derived CDR1 and CDR2 are GEAIGNYY and EKD. CDR3 size: 25 residues. DNA of the CDR3: TGTGCCTGTGACACGATGGCCCTCCGAGGTCGTCCCTACGTAGACGGGGGATATTCCACCGATAAACTCATCTTT. Protein product: CACDTMALRGRPYVDGGYSTDKLIF.

This clone showed up just a few times. A read error likely explains this, since a far larger clone differs by one base. Distinct nucleotide sequences in the sample also encode this CDR3. The V call is TRDV2, the J call TRDJ1; 9 nucleotides align to TRDD3. The CDR3 is 20 residues long. The germline gives CDR1 GEAIGNYY, CDR2 EKD. V shed 0 bases and J 6 bases; nucleotides not matched to a gene: 22. The CDR3 region is CACDTVPTSLLAGGSNKLIF. As DNA, the CDR3 is TGTGCCTGTGACACCGTTCCTACGTCCCTACTTGCTGGGGGATCGAATAAACTCATCTTT.

This clone was detected a few times. It is likely a read error: a sequence one base away is far more abundant. V is TRDV2 and J is TRDJ1, with TRDD1 as a possible D gene (5 bases). Germline lookup yields CDR1 GEAIGNYY and CDR2 EKD. The length of the CDR3 is 17 residues. The CDR3 DNA reads as TGTGCCCGTGAACACGTCCGAAATTTCTGGTACACCGATAAACTCATCTTT. This gives the protein CAREHVRNFWYTDKLIF.

This clone was seen a handful of times. A read error is likely here: a far larger clone is one base away. Different DNA sequences within this sample yield the same CDR3. The V and J genes are TRDV1 and TRDJ1, with 9 bases aligning to TRDD2. From germline, CDR1 is TSWWSYY and CDR2 QGS. The V and J ends lost 5 bases and 0 bases, in that order; junction bases with no gene match: 28. This CDR3 is 23 amino acids long. DNA of the CDR3: TGTGCTCTTGGGCCCTCAGCCTCCTTCCTACTTCACTGGGGACTCAAGTACACCGATAAACTCATCTTT. Translating gives CALGPSASFLLHWGLKYTDKLIF.